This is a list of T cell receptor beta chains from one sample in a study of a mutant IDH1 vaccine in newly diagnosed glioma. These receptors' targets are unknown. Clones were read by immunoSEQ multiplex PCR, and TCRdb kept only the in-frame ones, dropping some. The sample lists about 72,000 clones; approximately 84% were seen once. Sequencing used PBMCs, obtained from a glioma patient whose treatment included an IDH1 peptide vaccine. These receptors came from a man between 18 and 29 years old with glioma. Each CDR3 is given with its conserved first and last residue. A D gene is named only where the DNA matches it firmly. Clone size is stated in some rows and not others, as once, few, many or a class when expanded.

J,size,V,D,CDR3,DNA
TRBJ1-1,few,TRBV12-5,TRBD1,CASGLTGGNGEAFF,TGTGCTAGTGGTTTAACAGGGGGCAATGGTGAAGCTTTCTTT
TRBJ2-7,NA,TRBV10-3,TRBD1,CAIRDPTGFRYEQYF,TGTGCCATCAGAGACCCGACAGGGTTTCGCTACGAGCAGTACTTC
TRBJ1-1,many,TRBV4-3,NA,CASSQELSREAFF,TGCGCCAGCAGCCAAGAACTGAGTCGAGAAGCTTTCTTT
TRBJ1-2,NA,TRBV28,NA,CASSPPLGSYGYTF,TGTGCCAGCAGTCCCCCCCTGGGCTCCTATGGCTACACCTTC
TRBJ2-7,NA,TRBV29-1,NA,CSVRTAESYEQYF,TGCAGCGTCAGGACAGCCGAATCCTACGAGCAGTACTTC
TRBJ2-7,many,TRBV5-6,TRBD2,CASSVSLGGSKSEQYF,TGTGCCAGCAGCGTCTCGTTGGGCGGGAGTAAGTCCGAGCAGTACTTC
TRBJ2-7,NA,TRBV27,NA,CASSLSGDYEQYF,TGTGCCAGCAGTTTATCAGGGGACTACGAGCAGTACTTC
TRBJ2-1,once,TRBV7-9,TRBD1,CASSAGQGATYNEQFF,TGTGCCAGCAGCGCCGGACAGGGGGCGACCTACAATGAGCAGTTCTTC
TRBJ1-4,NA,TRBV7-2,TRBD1,CASSLAGTGTEKLFF,TGTGCCAGCAGCTTAGCTGGGACAGGGACTGAAAAACTGTTTTTT
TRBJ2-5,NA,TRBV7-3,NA,CASSVGGGQETQYF,TGTGCCAGCAGCGTAGGAGGGGGGCAAGAGACCCAGTACTTC
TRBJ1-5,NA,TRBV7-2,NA,CASSLTNQPQHF,TGTGCCAGCAGCCTCACTAATCAGCCCCAGCATTTT
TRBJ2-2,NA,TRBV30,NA,CAWGWRASGELFF,TGTGCCTGGGGATGGAGGGCGTCCGGGGAGCTGTTTTTT
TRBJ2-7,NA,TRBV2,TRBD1,CASALEGQGAGEQYF,TGTGCCAGCGCGCTCGAGGGACAGGGGGCAGGAGAGCAGTACTTC
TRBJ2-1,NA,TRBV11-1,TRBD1,CASSYSDRGGNEQFF,TGTGCCAGCAGCTACTCTGACAGGGGAGGCAATGAGCAGTTCTTC
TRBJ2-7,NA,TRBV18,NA,CASSPGGGLSYEQYF,TGTGCCAGCTCACCAGGCGGCGGACTTTCCTACGAGCAGTACTTC
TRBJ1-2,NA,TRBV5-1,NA,CASSLVGGFGYTF,TGCGCCAGCAGCTTGGTAGGCGGGTTTGGCTACACCTTC
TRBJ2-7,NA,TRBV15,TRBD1,CATSRGRDRVGEQYF,TGTGCCACCAGCAGAGGGAGGGACAGGGTCGGCGAGCAGTACTTC
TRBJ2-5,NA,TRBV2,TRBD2,CASSRPGLAEQETQYF,TGTGCCAGCAGTCGACCGGGACTAGCGGAACAAGAGACCCAGTACTTC
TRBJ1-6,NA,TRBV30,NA,CAWSVAGFGNSPLHF,TGTGCCTGGAGTGTAGCGGGATTCGGAAATTCACCCCTCCACTTT
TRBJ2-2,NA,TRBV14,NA,CASSQPGPRGGELFF,TGTGCCAGCAGCCAGCCGGGCCCCAGGGGCGGGGAGCTGTTTTTT
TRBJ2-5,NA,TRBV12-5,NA,CASGGGEGWMGTQYF,TGTGCTAGTGGTGGAGGGGAAGGATGGATGGGGACCCAGTACTTC
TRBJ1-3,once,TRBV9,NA,CASSAKDTSGNTIYF,TGTGCCAGCAGCGCAAAAGACACCTCTGGAAACACCATATATTTT
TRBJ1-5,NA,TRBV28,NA,CASSLTLYSNQPQHF,TGTGCCAGCAGCCTGACACTTTATAGCAATCAGCCCCAGCATTTT
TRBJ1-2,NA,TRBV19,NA,CASRVQGFSYGYTF,TGTGCCAGTAGAGTACAGGGTTTTAGCTATGGCTACACCTTC
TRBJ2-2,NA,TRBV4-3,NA,CASSNQRGGITGELFF,TGCGCCAGCAGCAACCAAAGGGGGGGTATCACCGGGGAGCTGTTTTTT
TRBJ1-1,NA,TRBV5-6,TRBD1,CASSLDRGRTEAFF,TGTGCCAGCAGCTTGGACAGGGGTCGGACTGAAGCTTTCTTT
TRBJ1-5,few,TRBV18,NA,CASSDQGRLNQPQHF,TGTGCCAGCTCCGACCAGGGGAGGCTCAATCAGCCCCAGCATTTT
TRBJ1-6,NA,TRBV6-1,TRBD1,CASRGRTGQHSPLHF,TGTGCCAGCAGAGGACGGACAGGGCAACACTCACCCCTCCACTTT
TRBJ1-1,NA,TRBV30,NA,CAWSVPPGRRNTEAFF,TGTGCCTGGAGTGTTCCGCCGGGACGGAGGAACACTGAAGCTTTCTTT
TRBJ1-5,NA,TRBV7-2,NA,CASSFGGVAQPQHF,TGTGCCAGCAGCTTTGGGGGGGTTGCTCAGCCCCAGCATTTT
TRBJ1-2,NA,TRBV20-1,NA,CSARDAQRGTF,TGCAGTGCTAGAGATGCACAGAGGGGGACCTTC
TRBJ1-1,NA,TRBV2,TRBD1,CASSRQGSNTEAFF,TGTGCCAGCAGCAGACAGGGGTCAAACACTGAAGCTTTCTTT
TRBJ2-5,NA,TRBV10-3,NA,CAISGTRETQYF,TGTGCCATCAGTGGGACAAGGGAGACCCAGTACTTC
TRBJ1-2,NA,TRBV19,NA,CASNTPGFNYGYTF,TGTGCCAGTAACACGCCGGGGTTCAACTATGGCTACACCTTC
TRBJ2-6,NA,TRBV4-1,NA,CASSQEPWDRLSGANVLTF,TGCGCCAGCAGCCAGGAGCCGTGGGACCGCCTCTCTGGGGCCAACGTCCTGACTTTC
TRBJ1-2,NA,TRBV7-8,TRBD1,CASSANRGRGYTF,TGTGCCAGCAGCGCCAACAGGGGGAGAGGCTACACCTTC
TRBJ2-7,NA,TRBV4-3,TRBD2,CASSQGLAGVYEQYF,TGCGCCAGCAGCCAAGGACTAGCGGGGGTCTACGAGCAGTACTTC
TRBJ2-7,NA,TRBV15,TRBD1,CATGRRDRGHEQYF,TGTGCCACCGGCCGGCGGGACAGGGGTCACGAGCAGTACTTC
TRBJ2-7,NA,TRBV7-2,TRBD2,CASSLKNQGGGYGYEQYF,TGTGCCAGCAGCTTGAAGAACCAAGGCGGGGGGTACGGATACGAGCAGTACTTC
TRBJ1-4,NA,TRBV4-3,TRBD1,CASSPRGQSNEKLFF,TGCGCCAGCAGCCCTCGGGGACAGAGTAATGAAAAACTGTTTTTT
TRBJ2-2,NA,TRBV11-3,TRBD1,CASSLRGQGNTGELFF,TGTGCCAGCAGCCTCAGGGGACAGGGGAACACCGGGGAGCTGTTTTTT
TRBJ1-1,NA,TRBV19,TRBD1,CASSIRQGVTEAFF,TGTGCCAGTAGTATACGACAGGGGGTCACTGAAGCTTTCTTT
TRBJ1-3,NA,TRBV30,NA,CAWSVNRLAGNTIYF,TGTGCCTGGAGTGTAAACCGCTTAGCTGGAAACACCATATATTTT
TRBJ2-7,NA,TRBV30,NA,CAWTRMFGGVVSYEQYF,TGTGCCTGGACCCGGATGTTCGGGGGAGTGGTGTCCTACGAGCAGTACTTC
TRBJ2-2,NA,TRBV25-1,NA,CASRGTPNTGELFF,TGTGCCAGCAGGGGGACACCGAACACCGGGGAGCTGTTTTTT
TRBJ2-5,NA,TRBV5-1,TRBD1,CASSLGNRGLETQYF,TGCGCCAGCAGCTTGGGAAACAGGGGGCTGGAGACCCAGTACTTC
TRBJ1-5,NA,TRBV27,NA,CASRTGNNQPQHF,TGTGCCAGCAGGACAGGTAATAATCAGCCCCAGCATTTT
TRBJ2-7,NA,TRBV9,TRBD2,CASSQRGSSYEQYF,TGTGCCAGCAGCCAGCGGGGCTCTTCCTACGAGCAGTACTTC
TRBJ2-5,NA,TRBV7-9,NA,CASSLLAGLGTQYF,TGTGCCAGCAGCTTACTAGCCGGGTTGGGGACCCAGTACTTC
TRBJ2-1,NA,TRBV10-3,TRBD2,CAISEGGGPAGEQFF,TGTGCCATCAGTGAGGGGGGAGGGCCGGCAGGTGAGCAGTTCTTC
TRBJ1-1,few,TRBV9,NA,CASSVDGGSEAFF,TGTGCCAGCAGCGTAGATGGAGGGAGTGAAGCTTTCTTT
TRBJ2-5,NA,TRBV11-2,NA,CASRPTGFNQYF,TGTGCCAGCAGACCTACAGGGTTTAACCAGTACTTC
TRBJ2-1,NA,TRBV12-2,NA,CASRLAKGNQQFF,TGTGCAAGTCGCTTAGCGAAAGGCAATCAGCAGTTCTTC
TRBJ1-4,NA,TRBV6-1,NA,CASSARVTNEKLFF,TGTGCCAGCAGTGCCAGGGTAACTAATGAAAAACTGTTTTTT